This T cell receptor (beta chain) emerged from a study of blood T cell repertoires in COVID-19. A single count supports this clone. The CDR3 sequence is 13 residues long. The ends were cut back, 5 bases at V and 1 base at J, with 9 bases in the middle. From germline, CDR1 is SEHNR and CDR2 FQNEAQ (reference sequence). The authors' processing: It was from reference gene primer amplification that nucleated cell counts were estimated. Produced via immunoSEQ multiplex PCR; TCRdb's table is partial and in-frame only. V, J and clone size reflect that table, while D and trimming were determined from the DNA. The data hold about 120,000 clones, with 88% observed a single time.

This rearrangement joins TRBV7-9 to TRBJ2-7; D uncertain. This TCR came from a woman aged 50 to 60 with active or convalescent COVID-19. Sequenced: peripheral blood. The CDR3 region is CASSRSLSYEQYF. The CDR3 nucleotides are TGTGCCAGCAGCCGGTCACTTTCCTACGAGCAGTACTTC.